Listed below are T cell receptor beta chains from one sample, sequenced in a study of T cell responses to AZD1222 COVID-19 vaccine. Using immunoSEQ multiplex PCR, the repertoire was profiled, and TCRdb retains in-frame clones only, with some absent. The sample holds 200,000 or so clones; 70% to 90% are singletons and the top ten take about 8%. This material consisted of peripheral blood, taken on day 0 of AZD1222 vaccination. Source of these receptors: an adult in good health. The CDR3 runs from the conserved cysteine through the conserved F or W. The D gene is left open where the match is weak. Rows give clone size only sometimes, using once, few, many, or a class for an expanded clone.

V gene,clone size,CDR3 length,J gene,D gene,CDR3 protein,CDR3 DNA
TRBV5-1,.,14,TRBJ1-4,.,CASSLRGRNEKLFF,TGCGCCAGCAGCTTGCGGGGTAGGAATGAAAAACTGTTTTTT
TRBV5-1,.,14,TRBJ2-7,.,CASSVTDLPREQYF,TGCGCCAGCAGCGTGACGGACCTACCTCGGGAGCAGTACTTC
TRBV7-8,.,16,TRBJ2-2,.,CASSLAGTGNTGELFF,TGTGCCAGCAGCTTAGCGGGAACTGGGAACACCGGGGAGCTGTTTTTT
TRBV5-1,.,16,TRBJ2-5,TRBD2,CASSLWLADLQETQYF,TGCGCCAGCAGCTTATGGCTAGCGGACCTCCAAGAGACCCAGTACTTC
TRBV30,.,13,TRBJ1-5,.,CAWSYGTNQPQHF,TGTGCCTGGAGCTATGGGACGAATCAGCCCCAGCATTTT
TRBV11-3,.,15,TRBJ2-1,TRBD1,CASSLLGQDSDEQFF,TGTGCCAGCAGCTTACTTGGACAGGATTCTGATGAGCAGTTCTTC
TRBV9,.,14,TRBJ1-3,.,CASSTDSSGNTIYF,TGTGCCAGCAGCACCGACAGCTCTGGAAACACCATATATTTT
TRBV7-9,.,14,TRBJ2-7,TRBD1,CASSQEDRGLEQYF,TGTGCCAGCAGCCAGGAGGACAGGGGGCTTGAGCAGTACTTC
TRBV6-4,many,14,TRBJ2-3,.,CASSEGQDTDTQYF,TGTGCCAGCAGTGAGGGGCAGGACACAGATACGCAGTATTTT
TRBV2,.,13,TRBJ1-5,.,CASTPGLPQPQHF,TGTGCCAGCACCCCGGGACTCCCTCAGCCCCAGCATTTT
TRBV5-1,.,13,TRBJ2-2,.,CASSVGTTGELFF,TGCGCCAGCAGCGTCGGGACAACCGGGGAGCTGTTTTTT
TRBV6-1,.,15,TRBJ1-3,.,CASSEVTEFGNTIYF,TGTGCCAGCAGTGAAGTGACAGAGTTTGGAAACACCATATATTTT
TRBV5-1,.,17,TRBJ2-2,.,CASSDKWGRRNTGELFF,TGCGCCAGCAGCGATAAATGGGGCAGAAGGAACACCGGGGAGCTGTTTTTT
TRBV19,.,15,TRBJ1-2,TRBD1,CASSISDRGYYGYTF,TGTGCCAGTAGTATCAGCGACAGGGGGTACTATGGCTACACCTTC
TRBV19,.,17,TRBJ1-1,.,CASSIREESRMNTEAFF,TGTGCCAGTAGTATTAGAGAAGAGAGCAGGATGAACACTGAAGCTTTCTTT
TRBV7-2,.,14,TRBJ1-4,.,CASSLNLFNEKLFF,TGTGCCAGCAGTCTTAACCTGTTTAATGAAAAACTGTTTTTT
TRBV30,.,13,TRBJ1-2,.,CAHQRESNYGYTF,TGTGCCCATCAGAGGGAATCTAACTATGGCTACACCTTC
TRBV7-3,.,18,TRBJ2-2,TRBD2,CASSAPGLAGGGTGELFF,TGTGCCAGCAGCGCCCCAGGACTAGCGGGGGGAGGAACCGGGGAGCTGTTTTTT
TRBV6-5,.,11,TRBJ2-1,.,CASSYRNEQFF,TGTGCCAGCAGTTACAGGAATGAGCAGTTCTTC
TRBV5-1,.,18,TRBJ1-6,TRBD1,CASSSLNRGGSYNSPLHF,TGCGCCAGCAGCTCCCTGAACAGGGGCGGCTCCTATAATTCACCCCTCCACTTT
TRBV27,.,15,TRBJ1-2,TRBD1,CASSPGTGAGYGYTF,TGTGCCAGCAGTCCCGGGACAGGTGCGGGGTATGGCTACACCTTC
TRBV7-9,.,15,TRBJ1-5,.,CASSTTGSSNQPQHF,TGTGCCAGCAGCACTACAGGGAGCAGCAATCAGCCCCAGCATTTT
TRBV3-1/TRBV3-2,.,15,TRBJ2-7,.,CASSQDWDAFDEQYF,TGTGCCAGCAGCCAAGATTGGGATGCCTTCGACGAGCAGTACTTC
TRBV6-5,.,14,TRBJ2-7,TRBD2,CASEGGRRLYEQYF,TGTGCCAGCGAGGGCGGGAGGCGGCTCTACGAGCAGTACTTC
TRBV30,once,15,TRBJ1-4,TRBD1,CAWTDRGITNEKLFF,TGTGCCTGGACCGACAGGGGGATAACTAATGAAAAACTGTTTTTT
TRBV7-2,.,13,TRBJ2-7,.,CASSLDGPYEQYF,TGTGCCAGCAGCTTGGACGGCCCCTACGAGCAGTACTTC
TRBV2,once,15,TRBJ2-1,.,CASRGDWSSYNEQFF,TGTGCCAGCAGGGGGGACTGGAGCTCCTACAATGAGCAGTTCTTC
TRBV5-4,.,14,TRBJ1-2,.,CASSLIGSFYGYTF,TGTGCCAGCAGCTTGATCGGGTCCTTCTATGGCTACACCTTC
TRBV5-1,.,15,TRBJ1-2,.,CASSLALGLNYGYTF,TGCGCCAGCAGCTTGGCCCTGGGACTTAACTATGGCTACACCTTC